A single sample gave rise to the 11 T cell receptor beta chains below, sequenced in a study of T cells in Graves' hyperthyroidism and ophthalmopathy. The investigators amplified TCR beta CDR3 regions from RNA transcripts. The HTBI primer set drove a first-round RT-PCR of the TCR CDR3. TCRdb processed the multiplex PCR reads anew with MiXCR; each CDR3 protein has one entry. The data hold around 690,000 distinct CDR3 sequences, with roughly 17% observed a single time. Sequenced material: blood. The receptors were sampled from a man aged 50 to 60 with Graves' hyperthyroidism.

The sample holds a few counts of this clonotype. This rearrangement joins TRBV7-4 to TRBJ1-3; the D is unclear. Germline CDR1 and CDR2: SGHVT and SQSDAQ. V shed 0 bases and J shed 4 bases, with 10 bases lying between them. There are 15 residues in the CDR3. The CDR3 bases are TGTGCCAGCAGCTTAGCGCGGGATCGGGGAAACACCATATATTTT. Translating gives CASSLARDRGNTIYF.

DNA for the CDR3: TGCAGTGCTGTTCCGGGACAGGGGGCCCAGCCCCAGCATTTT. Translated, it gives CSAVPGQGAQPQHF. V usage is TRBV20-1 and J usage is TRBJ1-5, with 12 bases that match TRBD1. V dropped 5 bases and J dropped 7; count of bases not matched to a gene: 6. This CDR3 is 14 amino acids long. Germline values: CDR1 DFQATT, CDR2 SNEGSKA (reference sequence).

In this sample, this clonotype turned up many times. The gene calls are TRBV30 and TRBJ2-5; TRBD2 matches 13 bases. CDR1 and CDR2 (germline): GTSNPN, SVGIG (reference sequence). The CDR3 has 16 amino acids. With 4 bases clipped from V and 0 bases from J, the junction kept 5 bases outside the gene matches. For the CDR3, the DNA is TGTGCCTGGACCCTGGGACTAGCGGGACACCAAGAGACCCAGTACTTC. Encoded protein: CAWTLGLAGHQETQYF.

Ten or more counts support this clonotype. The chain links TRBV20-1 to TRBJ2-4; D is undetermined. The length of the CDR3 is 15 residues. Germline V gene data show CDR1 as DFQATT and CDR2 as SNEGSKA (reference sequence). V was clipped by 0 bases and J by 1 base, with 10 bases between them. The CDR3 bases are TGCAGTGCTAGAGATGTGCTCAGCGCCAAAAACATTCAGTACTTC. It translates to CSARDVLSAKNIQYF.

This clonotype was seen many times. CDR3 amino acids: CASSFRRWETQYF. The CDR3 region has the DNA TGTGCCAGCAGTTTTCGGCGGTGGGAGACCCAGTACTTC. The V call is TRBV27, the J call TRBJ2-5, with unresolved D. The CDR3 runs to 13 residues. V was cut by 3 bases and J by 5 bases, with 10 bases left in between. Germline V gene data show CDR1 as MNHEY and CDR2 as SMNVEV (reference sequence).

This clonotype was counted ten times or more. The J gene is TRBJ2-1, the V gene TRBV11-2, with 12 nucleotides matching TRBD2. J lost 6 bases, V lost 6 bases, and 6 bases had no gene match. Germline V gene lookup returns CDR1 SGHAT and CDR2 FQNNGV. The CDR3 covers 15 residues. CDR3 bases: TGTGCCAGCAGGCCTCTAGCGGGAGGGCCCAATGAGCAGTTCTTC. Its protein product is CASRPLAGGPNEQFF.

This clonotype occurred a few times. V and J are TRBV5-6 and TRBJ1-1; D may be TRBD1 (6 bases). This CDR3 contains 16 residues. Trimming took off 4 bases at V and 1 base at J, with 17 bases between the two ends. The V gene's germline CDR1 is SGHDT and CDR2 YYEEEE. CDR3 sequence: CASSPLRQEQNTEAFF. CDR3 DNA: TGTGCCAGCAGCCCACTTCGACAGGAACAGAACACTGAAGCTTTCTTT.

V is TRBV7-3 and J is TRBJ2-1, with D perhaps matching TRBD2 (6 bases). The CDR3 is 15 amino acids. V was cut by 3 bases and J by 2 bases, with 11 bases left in between. Per the germline V gene, CDR1 is SGHTA and CDR2 is FQGTGA. The CDR3 loop is CASSFAAGPYNEQFF. The DNA of the CDR3 is TGTGCCAGCAGCTTTGCAGCGGGCCCCTACAATGAGCAGTTCTTC.

This clonotype was counted many times. The chain links TRBV19 to TRBJ1-1; D is undetermined. Germline loops: CDR1 LNHDA, CDR2 SQIVND (reference sequence). CDR3 length: 12 residues. Trimming shortened V by 5 bases and J by 6 bases, and 10 bases separated the two germline ends. CDR3 bases: TGTGCCAGTAGTGTATTGGGATCTGAAGCTTTCTTT. Amino acid sequence: CASSVLGSEAFF.

This clonotype was picked up one time. This chain's CDR3 is CASSSPPGGAGGELFF. The DNA of the CDR3 is TGTGCCAGCAGTTCCCCACCGGGGGGGGCGGGCGGGGAGCTGTTTTTT. The rearrangement joins TRBV28 to TRBJ2-2; TRBD2 agrees at 8 bases. The CDR3 covers 16 residues. V trimming: 4 bases; J trimming: 7 bases; junction bases outside the gene matches: 11. In germline, CDR1 is MDHEN, CDR2 SYDVKM.

The gene calls are TRBV29-1 and TRBJ1-3; 11 positions agree with TRBD1. Germline values: CDR1 SQVTM, CDR2 ANQGSEA. This CDR3 has 13 residues. V lost 7 bases to trimming and J lost 3 bases; unmatched junction nucleotides: 2. CDR3 region: CSAGTGGGNTIYF. The CDR3 nucleotides read TGCAGCGCCGGGACAGGGGGTGGAAACACCATATATTTT.